This T cell receptor beta chain was recovered during a study of blood T cells in healthy people across ages. Germline V gives CDR1 SGHTA, CDR2 FQGNSA. Trimming at V came to 1 base and at J to 10 bases, leaving 14 bases not matched to a gene. This CDR3 comprises 18 residues. For the second PCR, which ran for about 6 to 11 cycles, a sample-barcoded 5' primer and a J-beta primer mix were used. Each CDR3 protein gets one entry after TCRdb re-called the 5' RACE reads with MiXCR. The data contain about 760,000 distinct CDR3 sequences, 25% of them singletons. This sample was shared with a second study, whose subject was T cells of mothers and their children.

Sequenced sample: blood. This sequence originates from a boy aged 5-17 years in good health. V usage is TRBV7-2 and J usage is TRBJ2-1; 12 bases are a match to TRBD2. CDR3 in amino acids: CASSLETLAGGPTIEQFF. CDR3 nucleotide sequence: TGTGCCAGCAGCTTAGAGACCCTAGCGGGAGGGCCTACGATCGAGCAGTTCTTC.